This TCR beta chain originates from a study of blood T cell repertoires in COVID-19. At the level of the study: Some COVID-19 samples were acute and others convalescent; all came from the United States, Italy and Spain. In each case, the material was cDNA or gDNA derived from T cells, B-cell-depleted T cells, or PBMCs.

In the source study's methods: Counts of nucleated cells, estimated from reference gene primer amplification, were obtained. The table came from immunoSEQ multiplex PCR; TCRdb's copy has only in-frame clones and leaves some out. For V, J and clone size, that table is used; D and trimming come from the DNA. The profile shows hundreds of thousands of clones, around nine tenths of them singletons. The V gene's germline CDR1 is MNHNY and CDR2 SVGAGI (reference sequence). This CDR3 is 17 amino acids long. V shed 5 bases and J 0 bases; nucleotides not matched to a gene: 12. The clonotype was recovered from a woman under 30 who had recovered from COVID-19. Sequencing input: peripheral blood. This chain uses TRBV6-6 with TRBJ1-2, with 7 bases that match TRBD1. CDR3 in amino acids: CASSLRKGQITNYGYTF. CDR3 nucleotides: TGTGCCAGCAGTCTAAGAAAGGGACAGATCACTAACTATGGCTACACCTTC.